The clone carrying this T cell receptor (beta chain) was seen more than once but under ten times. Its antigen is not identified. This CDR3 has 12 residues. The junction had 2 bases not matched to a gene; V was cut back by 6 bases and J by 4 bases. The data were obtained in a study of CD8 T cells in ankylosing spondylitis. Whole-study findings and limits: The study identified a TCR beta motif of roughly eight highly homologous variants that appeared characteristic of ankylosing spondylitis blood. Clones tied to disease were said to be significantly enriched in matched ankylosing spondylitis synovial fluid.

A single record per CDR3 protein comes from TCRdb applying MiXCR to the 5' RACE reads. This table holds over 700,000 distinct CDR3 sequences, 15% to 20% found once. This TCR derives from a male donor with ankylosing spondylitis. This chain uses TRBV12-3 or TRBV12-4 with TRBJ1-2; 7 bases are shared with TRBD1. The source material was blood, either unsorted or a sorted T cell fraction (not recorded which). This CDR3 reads CASRWDSYGYTF. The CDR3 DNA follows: TGTGCCAGCAGATGGGACAGCTATGGCTACACCTTC.